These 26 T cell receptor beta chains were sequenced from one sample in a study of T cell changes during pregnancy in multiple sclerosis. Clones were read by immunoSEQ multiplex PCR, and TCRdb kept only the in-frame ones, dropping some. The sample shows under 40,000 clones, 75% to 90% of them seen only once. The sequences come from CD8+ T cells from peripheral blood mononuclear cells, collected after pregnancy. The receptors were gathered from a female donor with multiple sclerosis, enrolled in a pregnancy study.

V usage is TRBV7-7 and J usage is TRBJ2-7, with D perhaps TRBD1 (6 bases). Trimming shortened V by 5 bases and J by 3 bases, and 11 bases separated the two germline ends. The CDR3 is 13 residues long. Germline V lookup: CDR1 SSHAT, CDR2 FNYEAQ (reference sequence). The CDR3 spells CASSMGHLYEQYF. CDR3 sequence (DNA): TGTGCCAGCAGCATGGGACACCTCTACGAGCAGTACTTC.

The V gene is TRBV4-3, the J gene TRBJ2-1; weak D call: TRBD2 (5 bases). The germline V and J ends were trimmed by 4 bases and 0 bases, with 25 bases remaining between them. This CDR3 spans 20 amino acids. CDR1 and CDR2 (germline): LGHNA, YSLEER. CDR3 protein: CASSPDSPSGRFSSYNEQFF. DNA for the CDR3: TGCGCCAGCAGCCCGGATTCTCCCAGCGGACGCTTTAGCTCCTACAATGAGCAGTTCTTC.

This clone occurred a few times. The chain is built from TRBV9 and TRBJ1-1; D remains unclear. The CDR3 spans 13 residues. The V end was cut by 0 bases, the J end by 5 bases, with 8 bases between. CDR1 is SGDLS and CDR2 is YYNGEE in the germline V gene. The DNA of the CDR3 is TGTGCCAGCAGCGTAGAAGGGAGGACTGAAGCTTTCTTT. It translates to CASSVEGRTEAFF.

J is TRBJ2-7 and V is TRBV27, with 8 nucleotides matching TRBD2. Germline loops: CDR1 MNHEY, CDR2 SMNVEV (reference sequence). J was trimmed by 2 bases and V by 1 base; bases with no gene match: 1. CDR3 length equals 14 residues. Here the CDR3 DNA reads TGTGCCAGCAGTTTATACGGGGGGGCCTACGAGCAGTACTTC. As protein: CASSLYGGAYEQYF.

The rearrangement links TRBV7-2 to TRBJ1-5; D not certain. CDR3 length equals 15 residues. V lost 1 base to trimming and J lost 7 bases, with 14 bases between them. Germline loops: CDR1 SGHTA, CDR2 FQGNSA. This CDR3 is CASSLDSYTSQPQHF. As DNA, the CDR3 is TGTGCCAGCAGCTTAGACAGCTATACTTCACAGCCCCAGCATTTT.

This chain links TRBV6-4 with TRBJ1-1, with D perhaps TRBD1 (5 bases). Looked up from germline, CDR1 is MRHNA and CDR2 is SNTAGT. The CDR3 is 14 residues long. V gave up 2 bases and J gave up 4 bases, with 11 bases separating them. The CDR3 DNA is TGTGCCAGCAGTGACAGGGCGGGGGGCACTGAAGCTTTCTTT. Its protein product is CASSDRAGGTEAFF.

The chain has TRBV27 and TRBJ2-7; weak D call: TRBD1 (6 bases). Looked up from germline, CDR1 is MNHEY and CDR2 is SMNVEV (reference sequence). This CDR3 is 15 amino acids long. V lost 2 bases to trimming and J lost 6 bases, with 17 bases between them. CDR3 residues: CASSLGSRGIAEQYF. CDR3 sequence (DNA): TGTGCCAGCAGTTTAGGTAGCAGGGGAATTGCCGAGCAGTACTTC.

The CDR3 here is CASGGGQYNEQFF. The CDR3 DNA follows: TGTGCAAGCGGGGGGGGCCAGTACAATGAGCAGTTCTTC. V usage is TRBV7-3 and J usage is TRBJ2-1; 10 nucleotides line up with TRBD2. The germline V gene encodes CDR1 SGHTA and CDR2 FQGTGA. The CDR3 loop spans 13 amino acids.

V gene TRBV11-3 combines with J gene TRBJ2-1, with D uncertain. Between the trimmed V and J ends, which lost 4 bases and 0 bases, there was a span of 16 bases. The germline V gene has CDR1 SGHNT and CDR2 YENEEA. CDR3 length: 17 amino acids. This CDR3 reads CASSSTSGLSSYNEQFF. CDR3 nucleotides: TGTGCCAGCAGCTCAACTTCCGGGTTGAGCTCCTACAATGAGCAGTTCTTC.

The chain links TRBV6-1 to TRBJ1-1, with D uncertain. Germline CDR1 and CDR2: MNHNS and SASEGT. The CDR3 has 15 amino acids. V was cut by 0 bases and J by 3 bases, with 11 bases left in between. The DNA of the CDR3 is TGTGCCAGCAGTGAAGCGAGGGTACCCTACACTGAAGCTTTCTTT. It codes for CASSEARVPYTEAFF.

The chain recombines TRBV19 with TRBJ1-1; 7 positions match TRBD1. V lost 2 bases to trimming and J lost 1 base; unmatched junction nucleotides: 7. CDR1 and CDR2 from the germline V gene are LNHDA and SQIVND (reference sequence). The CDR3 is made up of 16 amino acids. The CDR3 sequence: CASSITPGTANTEAFF. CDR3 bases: TGTGCCAGTAGTATAACCCCCGGGACAGCGAACACTGAAGCTTTCTTT.

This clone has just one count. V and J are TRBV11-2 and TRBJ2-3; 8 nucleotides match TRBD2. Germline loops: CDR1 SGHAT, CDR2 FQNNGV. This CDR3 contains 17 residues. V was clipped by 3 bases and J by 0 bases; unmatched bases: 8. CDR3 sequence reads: CASSLGGGYHSTDTQYF. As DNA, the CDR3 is TGTGCCAGCAGCTTGGGCGGGGGGTACCATAGCACAGATACGCAGTATTTT.

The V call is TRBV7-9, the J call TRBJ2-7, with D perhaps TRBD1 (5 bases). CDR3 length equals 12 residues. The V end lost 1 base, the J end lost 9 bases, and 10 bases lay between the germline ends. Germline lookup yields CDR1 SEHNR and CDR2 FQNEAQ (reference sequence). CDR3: CASSLGNDRQYF. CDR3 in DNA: TGTGCCAGCAGCTTAGGAAACGACAGGCAGTACTTC.

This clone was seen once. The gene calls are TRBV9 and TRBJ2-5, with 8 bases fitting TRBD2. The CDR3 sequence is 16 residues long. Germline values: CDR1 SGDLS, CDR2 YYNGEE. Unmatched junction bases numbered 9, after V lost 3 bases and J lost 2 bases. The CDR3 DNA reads TGTGCCAGCAGCGGGGCTGGAGCGGGGGTTCAAGAGACCCAGTACTTC. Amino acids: CASSGAGAGVQETQYF.

The CDR3 loop is CASMPERGAYNEQFF. In nucleotides, the CDR3 is TGTGCCAGCATGCCCGAGCGGGGCGCATACAATGAGCAGTTCTTC. The rearrangement joins TRBV6-4 to TRBJ2-1; 7 positions agree with TRBD2. The CDR3 has 15 amino acids. Unmatched junction bases numbered 10, after V lost 7 bases and J lost 4 bases. The germline gives CDR1 MRHNA, CDR2 SNTAGT.

CDR3 nucleotide sequence: TGTGCCAGCAGCTTGACGGGTGTCTCTGGAAACACCATATATTTT. Translating gives CASSLTGVSGNTIYF. This chain connects TRBV7-3 to TRBJ1-3; D unresolved. Deletions cut 3 bases from V and 0 bases from J, with 9 bases between. The CDR3 covers 15 residues. Per the germline V gene, CDR1 is SGHTA and CDR2 is FQGTGA. The whole variable domain, filled in from reference TRBV7-3 and TRBJ1-3, reads GAGVSQTPSNKVTEKGKYVELRCDPISGHTALYWYRQSLGQGPEFLIYFQGTGAADDSGLPNDRFFAVRPEGSVSTLKIQRTERGDSAVYLCASSLTGVSGNTIYFGEGSWLTVV.

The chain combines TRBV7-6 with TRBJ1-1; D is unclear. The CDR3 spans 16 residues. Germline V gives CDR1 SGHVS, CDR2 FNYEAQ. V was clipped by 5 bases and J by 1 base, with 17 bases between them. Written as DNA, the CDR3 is TGTGCCAGCAGCGCCACGGCAGGACTTGGGAACACTGAAGCTTTCTTT. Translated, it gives CASSATAGLGNTEAFF. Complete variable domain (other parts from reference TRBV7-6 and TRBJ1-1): GAGVSQSPRYKVTKRGQDVALRCDPISGHVSLYWYRQALGQGPEFLTYFNYEAQQDKSGLPNDRFSAERPEGSISTLTIQRTEQRDSAMYRCASSATAGLGNTEAFFGQGTRLTVV.

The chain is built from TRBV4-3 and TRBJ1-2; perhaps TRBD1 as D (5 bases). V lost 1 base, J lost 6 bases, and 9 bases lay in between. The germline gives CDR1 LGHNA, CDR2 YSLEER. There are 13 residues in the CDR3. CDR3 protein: CASSQAAGNGYTF. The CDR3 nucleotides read TGCGCCAGCAGCCAAGCGGCAGGGAATGGCTACACCTTC.

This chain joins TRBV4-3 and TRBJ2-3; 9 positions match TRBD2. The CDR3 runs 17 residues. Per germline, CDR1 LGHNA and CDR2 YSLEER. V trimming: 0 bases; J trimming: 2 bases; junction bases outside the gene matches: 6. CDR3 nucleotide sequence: TGCGCCAGCAGCCAAGATATCAGCGGGGGGATCACAGATACGCAGTATTTT. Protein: CASSQDISGGITDTQYF.

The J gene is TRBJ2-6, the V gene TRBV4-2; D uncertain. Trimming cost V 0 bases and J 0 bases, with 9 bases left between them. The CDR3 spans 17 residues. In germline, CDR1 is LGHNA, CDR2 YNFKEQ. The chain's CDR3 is CASSQDEANSGANVLTF. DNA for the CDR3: TGTGCCAGCAGCCAAGATGAGGCGAACTCTGGGGCCAACGTCCTGACTTTC.

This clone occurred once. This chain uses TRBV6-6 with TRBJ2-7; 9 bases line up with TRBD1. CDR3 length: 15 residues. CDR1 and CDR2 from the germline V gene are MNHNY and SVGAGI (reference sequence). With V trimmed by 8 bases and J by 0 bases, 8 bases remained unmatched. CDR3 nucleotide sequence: TGTGCCAGCGGAGGGCAGGACAGGGGCTCCTACGAGCAGTACTTC. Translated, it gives CASGGQDRGSYEQYF.

CDR3: CASSADGQNRYGYTF. DNA for the CDR3: TGTGCCAGCAGCGCCGATGGACAGAATAGATATGGCTACACCTTC. The chain combines TRBV9 with TRBJ1-2; tentatively, D is TRBD1 (6 bases). The CDR3 extends over 15 amino acids. V was pared by 3 bases and J by 5 bases, with 17 bases between. Per the germline V gene, CDR1 is SGDLS and CDR2 is YYNGEE.

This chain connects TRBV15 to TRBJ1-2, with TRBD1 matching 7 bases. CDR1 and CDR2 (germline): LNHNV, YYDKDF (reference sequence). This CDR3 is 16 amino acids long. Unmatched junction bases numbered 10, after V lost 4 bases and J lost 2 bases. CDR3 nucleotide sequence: TGTGCCACCAGCATAGGGACAGTCCAAACAAACTATGGCTACACCTTC. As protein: CATSIGTVQTNYGYTF.

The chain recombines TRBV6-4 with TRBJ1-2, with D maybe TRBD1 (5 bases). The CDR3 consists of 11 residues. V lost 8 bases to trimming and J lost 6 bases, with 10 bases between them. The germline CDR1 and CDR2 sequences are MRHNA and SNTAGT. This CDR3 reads CASGGTNGYTF. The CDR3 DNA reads TGTGCCAGCGGCGGGACGAATGGCTACACCTTC.

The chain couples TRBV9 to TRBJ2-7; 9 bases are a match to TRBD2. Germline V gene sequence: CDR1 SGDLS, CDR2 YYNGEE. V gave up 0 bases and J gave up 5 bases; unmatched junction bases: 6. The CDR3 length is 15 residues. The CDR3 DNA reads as TGTGCCAGCAGCGTAGACGGCGGGGGGGCCGACGAGCAGTACTTC. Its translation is CASSVDGGGADEQYF.

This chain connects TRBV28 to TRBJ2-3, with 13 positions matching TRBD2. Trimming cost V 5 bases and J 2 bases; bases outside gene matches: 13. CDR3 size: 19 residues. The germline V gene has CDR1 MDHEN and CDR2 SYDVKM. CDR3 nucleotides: TGTGCCAGCAGTACATACACGACTAGCGGGGGGACAGACACAGATACGCAGTATTTT. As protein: CASSTYTTSGGTDTDTQYF.